Below, 29 T cell receptor beta chains from the same sample are listed, as sequenced in a study of T-cell memory formation after mild COVID-19. TCRdb passed the 5' RACE reads through MiXCR, listing each CDR3 protein once. The top ten clones hold about 10% of a sample with a few hundred thousand distinct CDR3 sequences, about 24% of them seen once. Sequenced input: PBMCs or a T cell subset sorted from them (not recorded which). These receptors came from an adult woman who had mild COVID-19 (a few samples of this study predate the infection). Cell type and time point are not known.

The chain couples TRBV12-3 or TRBV12-4 to TRBJ2-7; D may match TRBD1 or TRBD2 (5 bases each). V lost 5 bases, J lost 2 bases, and 10 bases lay in between. This CDR3 comprises 13 residues. CDR3 amino acids: CASSVGRTYEQYF. In nucleotides, the CDR3 is TGTGCCAGCAGTGTGGGACGGACCTACGAGCAGTACTTC.

V gene TRBV7-3 combines with J gene TRBJ2-3; TRBD2 matches 13 bases. Per germline, CDR1 SGHTA and CDR2 FQGTGA. The CDR3 consists of 16 residues. J gave up 6 bases and V 5 bases, and 8 bases lay outside the gene matches. The CDR3 here is CASSNGLAGEVDTQYF. CDR3 DNA sequence: TGTGCCAGCAGCAACGGACTAGCGGGAGAGGTTGATACGCAGTATTTT.

This clonotype was counted many times. The chain employs TRBV27 and TRBJ1-1; D is possibly TRBD1 (5 bases). V was cut by 5 bases and J by 1 base, with 17 bases left in between. This CDR3 has 16 residues. Germline V gene lookup returns CDR1 MNHEY and CDR2 SMNVEV (reference sequence). The CDR3 DNA reads as TGTGCCAGCAGTCGCCCTGGCGGCCAGGGGAACACTGAAGCTTTCTTT. It encodes CASSRPGGQGNTEAFF.

The gene calls are TRBV9 and TRBJ1-6, with no clear D. Germline V gives CDR1 SGDLS, CDR2 YYNGEE. The CDR3 has 16 amino acids. The V end was cut by 4 bases, the J end by 3 bases, with 14 bases between. For the CDR3, the DNA is TGTGCCAGCAGCACCAGTAGGGTCAACTATAATTCACCCCTCCACTTT. Amino acid sequence: CASSTSRVNYNSPLHF.

The chain joins TRBV12-3 or TRBV12-4 to TRBJ2-2, with D possibly TRBD2 on 6 matching bases. The CDR3 runs 14 residues. V was clipped by 6 bases and J by 7 bases, with 15 bases between them. The CDR3, as DNA: TGTGCCAGCAGCCTCTGGGACGGGGGCGGGGAGCTGTTTTTT. Residues: CASSLWDGGGELFF.

This clonotype was recorded once. The genes are TRBV9 and TRBJ2-3; D gene unclear. CDR3 length equals 13 residues. The V gene's germline CDR1 is SGDLS and CDR2 YYNGEE. V was trimmed by 4 bases and J by 5 bases, leaving 11 bases between them. CDR3 DNA sequence: TGTGCCAGCAGCCCTCGATTGGTAGATACGCAGTATTTT. Translation gives CASSPRLVDTQYF.

J is TRBJ1-2 and V is TRBV14; 7 bases are a match to TRBD1. Germline CDR1 and CDR2: SGHDN and FVKESK. The CDR3 extends over 14 amino acids. Losses at the gene ends were 1 base for V and 7 bases for J; bases not matched to a gene: 6. The CDR3 bases are TGTGCCAGCAGCCAAGCAAGACAGGGCGGTGGCTACACCTTC. Translated, it gives CASSQARQGGGYTF.

Only a few counts were recorded for this clonotype. V usage is TRBV14 and J usage is TRBJ1-6; D unclear. Germline V gene lookup returns CDR1 SGHDN and CDR2 FVKESK. The CDR3 contains 12 residues. The ends were cut back, 0 bases at V and 14 bases at J, with 8 bases in the middle. This CDR3 reads CASSQDGLTLHF. CDR3 nucleotides: TGTGCCAGCAGCCAAGACGGGCTGACCCTCCACTTT.

The chain combines TRBV25-1 with TRBJ2-1; D is perhaps TRBD1 or TRBD2 (5 bases each). The CDR3 covers 13 residues. Trimming shortened V by 4 bases and J by 10 bases, and 14 bases separated the two germline ends. Germline V gene data show CDR1 as MGHDK and CDR2 as SYGVNS. The CDR3: CASSGLIGDEQFF. The DNA for the CDR3 is TGTGCCAGCAGTGGGCTGATAGGGGACGAGCAGTTCTTC.

The CDR3 DNA sequence: TGTGCCAGTAGTACTTGGGGGTCCGGCACCGGGGAGCTGTTTTTT. It translates to CASSTWGSGTGELFF. The chain is built from TRBV19 and TRBJ2-2; D possibly matches TRBD1 or TRBD2 (5 bases each). Germline CDR1 reads LNHDA; CDR2 reads SQIVND (reference sequence). The CDR3 extends over 15 amino acids. The V end lost 4 bases, the J end lost 4 bases, and 13 bases lay between the germline ends.

In DNA, the CDR3 is TGCGCCAGCAGCCAGATAACTGGGATCAGCGGGACCAATGAGCAGTTCTTC. This sequence encodes CASSQITGISGTNEQFF. The genes are TRBV4-1 and TRBJ2-1, with TRBD2 matching over 7 bases. Germline-derived CDR1 and CDR2 are MGHRA and YSYEKL. V was clipped by 3 bases and J by 6 bases; unmatched bases: 14. The CDR3 covers 17 residues.

The chain joins TRBV24-1 to TRBJ2-1; D ambiguous. Trimming stripped 4 bases from V and 4 bases from J, with 19 bases between. Germline lookup yields CDR1 KGHDR and CDR2 SFDVKD. The CDR3 covers 17 residues. Written as DNA, the CDR3 is TGTGCCACCAGTGACACGACCGGCACCGCATATTACAATGAGCAGTTCTTC. Protein product: CATSDTTGTAYYNEQFF.

This clonotype turned up a few times. The chain joins TRBV3-1 to TRBJ1-5; D not certain. Between the trimmed V and J ends, which lost 1 base and 3 bases, there was a span of 4 bases. The CDR3 contains 13 residues. CDR1 LGHDT and CDR2 YNNKEL come from the germline V gene (reference sequence). Here the CDR3 DNA reads TGTGCCAGCAGCCAAGGAGTCAATCAGCCCCAGCATTTT. Translation gives CASSQGVNQPQHF.

The chain has TRBV20-1 and TRBJ1-5; the D is unclear. The CDR3 loop spans 15 amino acids. The V gene lost 1 base and the J gene lost 4 bases, with 14 bases spanning the gap. Germline loops: CDR1 DFQATT, CDR2 SNEGSKA (reference sequence). The DNA of the CDR3 is TGCAGTGCTAGAGCCCTGAGCCTCGGGAATCAGCCCCAGCATTTT. Its translation is CSARALSLGNQPQHF.

This rearrangement joins TRBV9 to TRBJ1-5, with 10 bases aligning to TRBD1. CDR3 length equals 17 residues. Germline-derived CDR1 and CDR2 are SGDLS and YYNGEE. The J segment lost 4 bases and the V segment lost 7 bases, leaving 14 bases of the junction unmatched. CDR3 loop: CASPGTGEKRRNQPQHF. Written as DNA, the CDR3 is TGTGCCAGCCCCGGGACAGGGGAAAAGAGAAGGAATCAGCCCCAGCATTTT.

The chain is built from TRBV4-3 and TRBJ2-7; 8 bases agree with TRBD2. Germline V gives CDR1 LGHNA, CDR2 YSLEER. The CDR3 loop spans 15 amino acids. With 0 bases clipped from V and 4 bases from J, the junction kept 5 bases outside the gene matches. Written as DNA, the CDR3 is TGCGCCAGCAGCCAAGATGAAGGACTAGCTTACGAGCAGTACTTC. This translates into CASSQDEGLAYEQYF.

This clonotype was seen more than once but under ten times. This chain connects TRBV6-5 to TRBJ1-2, with 10 bases lining up with TRBD1. V gave up 0 bases and J gave up 4 bases; unmatched junction bases: 11. From germline, CDR1 is MNHEY and CDR2 SVGAGI. The CDR3 extends over 18 amino acids. CDR3 sequence reads: CASSYSHHVGTGAYGYTF. In DNA, the CDR3 is TGTGCCAGCAGTTACTCTCACCACGTCGGGACAGGGGCCTATGGCTACACCTTC.

This clonotype has only a few counts. V is TRBV7-3 and J is TRBJ2-5; TRBD2 aligns across 9 bases. CDR3 length equals 17 residues. Germline loops: CDR1 SGHTA, CDR2 FQGTGA. V lost 5 bases and J lost 3; bases outside the gene matches: 13. This CDR3 is CASSPRGAGGGKETQYF. In DNA form, the CDR3 reads TGTGCCAGCAGCCCTCGCGGAGCGGGGGGCGGTAAAGAGACCCAGTACTTC.

This clonotype has just a few counts. The chain carries TRBV29-1 and TRBJ2-7; 10 nucleotides line up with TRBD2. CDR3 length equals 14 residues. The germline V gene has CDR1 SQVTM and CDR2 ANQGSEA. J gave up 6 bases and V 1 base, and 6 bases lay outside the gene matches. The CDR3 loop reads CSVEGASGSLEQYF. In nucleotides, the CDR3 is TGCAGCGTTGAAGGGGCTAGCGGGAGCCTCGAGCAGTACTTC.

This clonotype has a count of ten or more. V is TRBV7-2 and J is TRBJ2-1; D unclear. CDR1 is SGHTA, CDR2 FQGNSA, per germline. Trimming took off 1 base at V and 6 bases at J, with 7 bases between the two ends. The CDR3 runs 13 residues. Here the CDR3 reads CASSLGLGNEQFF. In nucleotides, the CDR3 is TGTGCCAGCAGCTTAGGCCTCGGCAATGAGCAGTTCTTC.

This chain connects TRBV11-2 to TRBJ2-7, with 11 bases aligning to TRBD2. V lost 5 bases, J lost 3 bases, and 3 bases stayed unmatched. Germline CDR1 is SGHAT and CDR2 is FQNNGV. The length of the CDR3 is 14 residues. The CDR3 sequence is CASSRGTSGYEQYF. As DNA, the CDR3 is TGTGCCAGCAGCCGGGGGACTAGCGGCTACGAGCAGTACTTC.

The CDR3 bases are TGCGCCAGCACCTTCTCGGACAGTTACACCGGGGAGCTGTTTTTT. Translation: CASTFSDSYTGELFF. The chain links TRBV5-1 to TRBJ2-2, with D possibly TRBD1 on 6 matching bases. The CDR3 covers 15 residues. V gave up 6 bases and J gave up 3 bases, with 15 bases separating them. CDR1 is SGHRS and CDR2 is YFSETQ in the germline V gene.

This clonotype was counted between two and nine times. This rearrangement joins TRBV5-1 to TRBJ1-2, with D possibly TRBD1 on 5 matching bases. The CDR3 has 12 residues. Germline CDR1 SGHRS, CDR2 YFSETQ. Trimming cost V 7 bases and J 5 bases, with 12 bases left between them. The CDR3 protein is CASRPGEYGYTF. CDR3 nucleotides: TGCGCCAGCCGCCCGGGGGAATATGGCTACACCTTC.

The chain is built from TRBV6-5 and TRBJ2-7; D ambiguous. The CDR3 runs 12 residues. From germline, CDR1 is MNHEY and CDR2 SVGAGI. Trimming removed 6 bases from V and 2 bases from J, with 8 bases in between. CDR3 DNA sequence: TGTGCCAGCAGGATGCCACCCTACGAGCAGTACTTC. This gives the protein CASRMPPYEQYF.

This clonotype came up a few times. The gene calls are TRBV15 and TRBJ2-3; 8 bases match TRBD2. This CDR3 comprises 16 residues. Germline CDR1 and CDR2: LNHNV and YYDKDF (reference sequence). Germline trimming cut 3 bases from V and 0 bases from J; bases unmatched to any gene: 5. The CDR3, as DNA: TGTGCCACCAGCAGTTTAGCGGGAACTAGCACAGATACGCAGTATTTT. Translated: CATSSLAGTSTDTQYF.

This clonotype was found a few times. This chain uses TRBV9 with TRBJ2-2, with 9 bases fitting TRBD2. J lost 3 bases, V lost 4 bases, and 10 bases had no gene match. CDR3 length: 17 residues. Germline CDR1 SGDLS, CDR2 YYNGEE. The CDR3: CASSPSGAGGYTGELFF. The CDR3 region has the DNA TGTGCCAGCAGCCCATCTGGAGCGGGGGGTTACACCGGGGAGCTGTTTTTT.

This clonotype was seen a few times. The chain is built from TRBV7-6 and TRBJ2-1, with 8 positions matching TRBD1. With V trimmed by 2 bases and J by 4 bases, 10 bases remained unmatched. Germline assignment: CDR1 SGHVS and CDR2 FNYEAQ. CDR3 length equals 17 residues. The CDR3 spells CASSLPPAGTGYNEQFF. The CDR3 DNA follows: TGTGCCAGCAGCTTACCCCCAGCCGGGACAGGTTACAATGAGCAGTTCTTC.

This clonotype was seen once. The rearrangement links TRBV7-3 to TRBJ1-1; D may be TRBD1 (6 bases). V dropped 5 bases and J dropped 3 bases, with 16 bases sitting between them. The length of the CDR3 is 15 residues. Germline-derived CDR1 and CDR2 are SGHTA and FQGTGA. The CDR3 DNA is TGTGCCAGCAGCCCATACAGGGATGGGGACACTGAAGCTTTCTTT. Translation: CASSPYRDGDTEAFF.

The chain is built from TRBV6-6 and TRBJ1-2, with D perhaps TRBD1 (6 bases). The CDR3 has 15 amino acids. Germline lookup yields CDR1 MNHNY and CDR2 SVGAGI (reference sequence). Trimming removed 3 bases at V and 3 bases at J, with 14 bases between. DNA for the CDR3: TGTGCCAGCAGTTATTCCCGGGGGCTGGACTATGGCTACACCTTC. Its protein product is CASSYSRGLDYGYTF.